One and the same sample provided the 26 T cell receptor beta chains below, sequenced in a study of blood T cell repertoires in COVID-19. The repertoire was sequenced with immunoSEQ multiplex PCR; TCRdb's copy has only in-frame clones and lacks some. This table has some 220,000 clones, around 84% appearing once. Source material: peripheral blood. The receptors stem from a woman in her fifties or sixties who had recovered from COVID-19.

The chain recombines TRBV3-1 (or the pseudogene TRBV3-2) with TRBJ2-2, with D tentatively TRBD2 (5 bases). CDR1 LGHDT and CDR2 YNNKEL come from the germline V gene (reference sequence). V was cut by 3 bases and J by 2 bases, with 13 bases left in between. The CDR3 covers 16 residues. CDR3 sequence: CASSQNTGTNTGELFF. In DNA form, the CDR3 reads TGTGCCAGCAGCCAGAACACGGGAACTAACACCGGGGAGCTGTTTTTT.

V and J are TRBV5-5 and TRBJ1-4; 7 positions agree with TRBD1. V dropped 4 bases and J dropped 5; count of bases not matched to a gene: 8. The CDR3 has 15 residues. From germline, CDR1 is SGHKS and CDR2 YYEKEE (reference sequence). CDR3 sequence (DNA): TGTGCCAGCAGCCGTAGACAGGGCCTAAATGAAAAACTGTTTTTT. Its protein is CASSRRQGLNEKLFF.

The rearrangement joins TRBV6-2 or TRBV6-3 to TRBJ2-5, with 11 bases that match TRBD2. Per the germline V gene, CDR1 is MNHEY and CDR2 is SVGEGT. Unmatched junction bases numbered 2, after V lost 6 bases and J lost 5 bases. This CDR3 is 13 amino acids long. The CDR3 DNA is TGTGCCAGCAGACCTAGCGGGGGGGAGACCCAGTACTTC. Amino acids: CASRPSGGETQYF.

V usage is TRBV13 and J usage is TRBJ1-6, with 7 bases matching TRBD1. With V trimmed by 1 base and J by 10 bases, 7 bases remained unmatched. The CDR3 has 15 amino acids. Germline values: CDR1 PRHDT, CDR2 FYEKMQ (reference sequence). This CDR3 is CASSLAPRGNSPLHF. The CDR3 DNA is TGTGCCAGCAGCTTAGCCCCCAGGGGGAACTCACCCCTCCACTTT. Using reference TRBV13 and TRBJ1-6 for the parts outside the CDR3, the full variable domain is AAGVIQSPRHLIKEKRETATLKCYPIPRHDTVYWYQQGPGQDPQFLISFYEKMQSDKGSIPDRFSAQQFSDYHSELNMSSLELGDSALYFCASSLAPRGNSPLHFGNGTRLTVT.

The chain couples TRBV5-1 to TRBJ2-5; a possible D gene is TRBD1 (5 bases). The germline gives CDR1 SGHRS, CDR2 YFSETQ. CDR3 length: 14 residues. Trimming cost V 0 bases and J 7 bases, with 13 bases left between them. As DNA, the CDR3 is TGCGCCAGCAGCTTGGTGCAGGGTCAGGGGACCCAGTACTTC. Its translation is CASSLVQGQGTQYF.

The chain recombines TRBV6-4 with TRBJ2-7, with a possible D match to TRBD2 (6 bases). CDR1 is MRHNA and CDR2 is SNTAGT in the germline V gene. There are 14 residues in the CDR3. The V gene lost 6 bases and the J gene lost 3 bases, with 15 bases spanning the gap. For the CDR3, the DNA is TGTGCCAGCAGGCGAGGAGGGAGAGGCTACGAGCAGTACTTC. Its protein is CASRRGGRGYEQYF.

The gene calls are TRBV6-5 and TRBJ2-3, with TRBD2 identical over 8 bases. Germline values: CDR1 MNHEY, CDR2 SVGAGI. This CDR3 spans 14 amino acids. V was clipped by 6 bases and J by 1 base; unmatched bases: 3. CDR3 sequence (DNA): TGTGCCAGCAGCGCCGGGGGGGGCACAGATACGCAGTATTTT. It translates to CASSAGGGTDTQYF.

The rearrangement joins TRBV29-1 to TRBJ1-2; perhaps TRBD1 as D (5 bases). Germline V gene lookup returns CDR1 SQVTM and CDR2 ANQGSEA. V lost 6 bases and J 0 bases, leaving 14 bases between the germline ends. This CDR3 has 14 amino acids. The CDR3 nucleotides are TGCAGCGTCACCAGGGAACTGGCTAACTATGGCTACACCTTC. The encoded protein is CSVTRELANYGYTF.

The V gene is TRBV7-6, the J gene TRBJ2-7, with TRBD1 matching over 8 bases. The CDR3 is 15 amino acids. Germline assignment: CDR1 SGHVS and CDR2 FNYEAQ. Unmatched junction bases numbered 12, after V lost 5 bases and J lost 6 bases. In nucleotides, the CDR3 is TGTGCCAGCAGCACGACTCCCGGGACAGGTTCCGAGCAGTACTTC. Protein product: CASSTTPGTGSEQYF.

The gene calls are TRBV6-2 or TRBV6-3 and TRBJ2-1, with TRBD2 as a possible D gene (6 bases). The CDR3 is made up of 14 amino acids. V lost 0 bases, J lost 15 bases, and 18 bases lay in between. Germline CDR1 is MNHEY and CDR2 is SVGEGT. CDR3 nucleotides: TGTGCCAGCAGTTACTCGGGGGGACTTCGTCCATCGTTCTTC. Its protein is CASSYSGGLRPSFF.

The rearrangement links TRBV19 to TRBJ1-5; TRBD1 aligns across 9 bases. Germline V gene sequence: CDR1 LNHDA, CDR2 SQIVND (reference sequence). Unmatched junction bases numbered 10, after V lost 6 bases and J lost 10 bases. CDR3 size: 14 residues. Here the CDR3 DNA reads TGTGCCAGTAGCCCGGGACAGGGATTCAGACCCCAGCATTTT. Translating gives CASSPGQGFRPQHF. The whole variable domain, remainder taken from reference TRBV19 and TRBJ1-5, is DGGITQSPKYLFRKEGQNVTLSCEQNLNHDAMYWYRQDPGQGLRLIYYSQIVNDFQKGDIAEGYSVSREKKESFPLTVTSAQKNPTAFYLCASSPGQGFRPQHFGDGTRLSIL.

The chain combines TRBV18 with TRBJ1-1; tentatively, D is TRBD1 (5 bases). V lost 0 bases and J lost 2, with 10 bases in between. This CDR3 comprises 15 residues. In germline, CDR1 is KGHSH, CDR2 LQKENI. CDR3: CASSPPDRSNTEAFF. DNA of the CDR3: TGTGCCAGCTCACCACCAGACAGAAGTAACACTGAAGCTTTCTTT.

This sequence joins TRBV29-1 and TRBJ1-4; 11 positions match TRBD1. The CDR3 contains 14 residues. The trim removed 7 bases at V and 6 bases at J, leaving 7 bases unmatched. Germline V gives CDR1 SQVTM, CDR2 ANQGSEA. CDR3 amino acids: CSAGQGALDEKLFF. CDR3 nucleotides: TGCAGCGCTGGACAGGGGGCCCTTGATGAAAAACTGTTTTTT.

The rearrangement joins TRBV7-8 to TRBJ1-6, with TRBD1 as a possible D gene (5 bases). The CDR3 length is 13 residues. Trimming shortened V by 1 base and J by 13 bases, and 11 bases separated the two germline ends. From germline, CDR1 is SGHVS and CDR2 FQNEAQ. CDR3 DNA: TGTGCCAGCAGCTTAGACGACGGGGGGCCCCTCCACTTT. This encodes CASSLDDGGPLHF.

This sequence joins TRBV9 and TRBJ2-1, with D tentatively TRBD2 (6 bases). The CDR3 loop spans 16 amino acids. V lost 2 bases and J 3 bases, leaving 15 bases between the germline ends. The germline V gene encodes CDR1 SGDLS and CDR2 YYNGEE. As DNA, the CDR3 is TGTGCCAGCAGCGTTGGAGACCGGGACTTCTACAATGAGCAGTTCTTC. Residues: CASSVGDRDFYNEQFF.

The chain recombines TRBV5-1 with TRBJ2-5; D is possibly TRBD1 (6 bases). V shed 5 bases and J shed 2 bases, with 13 bases lying between them. The germline V gene encodes CDR1 SGHRS and CDR2 YFSETQ. This CDR3 comprises 14 residues. CDR3 in amino acids: CASSRTAIQETQYF. CDR3 sequence (DNA): TGCGCCAGCAGTCGGACAGCAATACAAGAGACCCAGTACTTC.

This clone showed up just a few times. The chain combines TRBV19 with TRBJ2-5; D is possibly TRBD2 (6 bases). Between the trimmed V and J ends, which lost 3 bases and 4 bases, there was a span of 18 bases. CDR3 length equals 16 residues. CDR1 is LNHDA, CDR2 SQIVND, per germline (reference sequence). CDR3 nucleotides: TGTGCCAGTAGTATCGGGTCATCCTCCGGGGGAGAGACCCAGTACTTC. Translated, it gives CASSIGSSSGGETQYF.

The rearrangement uses TRBV7-9 and TRBJ2-7; 8 bases are a match to TRBD1. Germline CDR1 SEHNR, CDR2 FQNEAQ (reference sequence). The junction had 4 bases not matched to a gene; V was cut back by 1 base and J by 5 bases. This CDR3 comprises 14 residues. Here the CDR3 DNA reads TGTGCCAGCAGCTTAGACAGGGGGGACGACGAGCAGTACTTC. Translated, it gives CASSLDRGDDEQYF.

The genes are TRBV5-6 and TRBJ1-3; D perhaps matches TRBD1 (6 bases). Germline-derived CDR1 and CDR2 are SGHDT and YYEEEE. V was trimmed by 5 bases and J by 4 bases, leaving 16 bases between them. The CDR3 length is 15 residues. DNA of the CDR3: TGTGCCAGCAGTAAAATGGGGGCGCCCGGAAACACCATATATTTT. It codes for CASSKMGAPGNTIYF.

J is TRBJ1-6 and V is TRBV6-1, with D unclear. The CDR3 is 17 amino acids. Germline lookup yields CDR1 MNHNS and CDR2 SASEGT. V was clipped by 1 base and J by 0 bases, with 10 bases between them. The DNA of the CDR3 is TGTGCCAGCAGTGAAGACAGACCTCTCTCCTATAATTCACCCCTCCACTTT. Its protein product is CASSEDRPLSYNSPLHF.

This rearrangement joins TRBV15 to TRBJ2-3, with a possible D match to TRBD2 (7 bases). Germline V gene lookup returns CDR1 LNHNV and CDR2 YYDKDF (reference sequence). This CDR3 spans 18 amino acids. Trimming removed 0 bases from V and 6 bases from J, with 22 bases in between. As DNA, the CDR3 is TGTGCCACCAGCAGAGATGCCCGGGGGGCCAATTACAAGGATACGCAGTATTTT. Its protein is CATSRDARGANYKDTQYF.

The chain links TRBV27 to TRBJ2-1, with D tentatively TRBD2 (6 bases). The CDR3 consists of 17 residues. Germline loops: CDR1 MNHEY, CDR2 SMNVEV (reference sequence). The V gene lost 2 bases and the J gene lost 6 bases, with 20 bases spanning the gap. The DNA for the CDR3 is TGTGCCAGCAGTTTAACCCCCGGGGAGGCTGGGGTCAATGAGCAGTTCTTC. This sequence encodes CASSLTPGEAGVNEQFF.

The chain carries TRBV27 and TRBJ1-2; D not certain. CDR1 and CDR2 from the germline V gene are MNHEY and SMNVEV (reference sequence). The length of the CDR3 is 13 residues. The V gene lost 3 bases and the J gene lost 4 bases, with 9 bases spanning the gap. The CDR3 loop is CASSLVGSYGYTF. The CDR3 coding sequence is TGTGCCAGCAGTTTGGTCGGGTCCTATGGCTACACCTTC.

The V gene is TRBV19, the J gene TRBJ2-7, with 12 positions matching TRBD2. Trimming took 5 bases from V and 3 from J; bases not matched to a gene: 8. The CDR3 loop spans 16 amino acids. Looked up from germline, CDR1 is LNHDA and CDR2 is SQIVND (reference sequence). The DNA of the CDR3 is TGTGCCAGTAGTCCCACCCTAGCGGGGGGGTTCTACGAGCAGTACTTC. Encoded protein: CASSPTLAGGFYEQYF.

The chain employs TRBV6-2 or TRBV6-3 and TRBJ2-5; D ambiguous. V was clipped by 0 bases and J by 5 bases, with 7 bases between them. Germline V lookup: CDR1 MNHEY, CDR2 SVGEGT. The CDR3 contains 13 residues. The CDR3 DNA follows: TGTGCCAGCAGTTACTCTAGTTCGGAGACCCAGTACTTC. Protein sequence: CASSYSSSETQYF.

This clone was seen a single time. The chain carries TRBV7-2 and TRBJ1-3; D remains ambiguous. The CDR3 runs 18 residues. V lost 2 bases to trimming and J lost 8 bases, with 25 bases between them. Germline V gene data show CDR1 as SGHTA and CDR2 as FQGNSA. CDR3 nucleotide sequence: TGTGCCAGCAGCTTATTGGACGGTCGTTCAAGAGCCGGGGACACCATATATTTT. Translating it yields CASSLLDGRSRAGDTIYF.